The clone carrying this T cell receptor (beta chain) was detected a few times. Its antigen is undetermined. The entry originates in a study of T-cell reconstitution after alpha-beta-depleted transplantation in children. Study-wide results and caveats: Expanded clones from the graft, numbering several hundred, reportedly supplied alpha-beta T cells about two months after transplant. By one year post-transplant, T-cell counts and diversity largely arose from T cells that were newly produced.

This sample's TCRbeta library carried unique molecular identifier barcodes. Using its own MiXCR run on the PCR reads, TCRdb lists one record per CDR3 protein. Of 700,000 to 950,000 distinct CDR3 sequences listed, under 20% are singletons. The V gene's germline CDR1 is SGHRS and CDR2 YFSETQ. V was shortened by 0 bases and J by 3 bases, with 7 bases between the two germline ends. The CDR3 consists of 15 residues. The chain joins TRBV5-1 to TRBJ2-6; D uncertain. The clonotype was recovered from a male patient under 18 who had a stem cell transplant for acute lymphoblastic leukemia, so the T cells may come from the graft donor. The sequencing here drew on PBMCs, mostly from graft donor cells, taken 360 days after TCRalphabeta/CD19-depleted stem cell transplant. The CDR3: CASSLVVDGANVLTF. The CDR3 DNA reads as TGCGCCAGCAGCTTGGTCGTGGATGGGGCCAACGTCCTGACTTTC.